Below, one T cell receptor beta chain is given with its context. Its antigen remains unidentified. Deletions cut 0 bases from V and 4 bases from J, with 13 bases between. The CDR3 sequence is 15 residues long. CDR1 SGHTS and CDR2 YDEGEE come from the germline V gene. The sample originates from a study of cytomegalovirus exposure and HLA in healthy donors. Overall study findings and caveats: A later analysis showed that HLA-associated TCR beta chains had undergone more clonal expansion than equally common others. V- and J-gene trimming in TCR beta was tied to a missense DCLRE1C variant by an analysis performed later. Accurate HLA-A and HLA-B prediction from TCR beta sequences was reported for most subjects. Indistinguishable V segments, including TRBV6-2 and TRBV6-3, were excluded.

Primers for the PCR totalled 60 Vbeta and 13 Jbeta. Data came from immunoSEQ multiplex PCR; TCRdb stores just in-frame clones and leaves some out. The sample includes under 150,000 clones, 82% of them seen just once. This sequence originates from a male donor in good health and CMV-seronegative. What was sequenced was PBMCs. This rearrangement joins TRBV5-8 to TRBJ1-1, with D maybe TRBD1 (5 bases). The CDR3 protein is CASSLGKGRGTEAFF. CDR3 DNA sequence: TGTGCCAGCAGCTTGGGGAAGGGGAGGGGCACTGAAGCTTTCTTT.